Each of the 5 T cell receptor beta chains below was sequenced from the same sample in a study of blood T cell repertoires in COVID-19. The assay was immunoSEQ multiplex PCR, and TCRdb's table has in-frame clones only and misses some. The top ten clones hold 2.5% to 3% of a sample with a few hundred thousand clones, 87% of them seen once. The specimen was PBMCs or T cells enriched from blood (not recorded which). The receptors were sampled from a woman aged 25 to 45 who had recovered from COVID-19.

This clone was picked up one time. The V call is TRBV10-3, the J call TRBJ2-5, with TRBD2 matching over 11 bases. CDR1 and CDR2 from the germline V gene are ENHRY and SYGVKD. The length of the CDR3 is 17 residues. V lost 3 bases and J lost 5; bases outside the gene matches: 11. The CDR3 bases are TGTGCCATCAGTGATGCTAGCGGGAGGCCGGGGTGGGAGACCCAGTACTTC. Translating it yields CAISDASGRPGWETQYF.

This chain joins TRBV6-5 and TRBJ2-1; 9 bases line up with TRBD2. The V and J ends lost 0 bases and 7 bases, in that order; junction bases with no gene match: 7. Germline CDR1 and CDR2: MNHEY and SVGAGI. The CDR3 length is 16 residues. The chain's CDR3 is CASSYSAGGPSNEQFF. Written as DNA, the CDR3 is TGTGCCAGCAGTTACTCTGCGGGAGGGCCCTCGAATGAGCAGTTCTTC.

The chain joins TRBV7-2 to TRBJ1-3, with D unresolved. Germline CDR1 reads SGHTA; CDR2 reads FQGNSA. The CDR3 totals 12 residues. Trimming cost V 2 bases and J 9 bases, with 8 bases left between them. CDR3 DNA: TGTGCCAGCAGCTTAAACAGTGGCACCATATATTTT. This gives the protein CASSLNSGTIYF.

V usage is TRBV19 and J usage is TRBJ1-2; D might be TRBD1 (6 bases). The CDR3 is made up of 15 amino acids. Germline values: CDR1 LNHDA, CDR2 SQIVND (reference sequence). Trimming cost V 8 bases and J 7 bases, with 23 bases left between them. The CDR3 loop is CASSETGTFTGGYTF. CDR3 sequence (DNA): TGTGCCAGTTCCGAAACGGGGACATTTACCGGTGGCTACACCTTC.

This chain links TRBV6-5 with TRBJ1-1; D call uncertain. The CDR3 has 14 amino acids. The germline V gene has CDR1 MNHEY and CDR2 SVGAGI. Trimming cost V 2 bases and J 6 bases, with 13 bases left between them. The CDR3 coding sequence is TGTGCCAGCAGTTACGGAATCTACGGGGCTGAAGCTTTCTTT. This gives the protein CASSYGIYGAEAFF.